These T cell receptor beta chains were read from a single sample in a study of blood T cell repertoires in COVID-19. Sequenced by immunoSEQ multiplex PCR; TCRdb stores in-frame clones only, minus some. The repertoire consists of about 100,000 clones, with over 70% occurring once and the leading ten covering around 10%. Material for sequencing was peripheral blood. These receptors all come from a man older than 75 with acute or convalescent COVID-19. Both conserved end residues are part of each CDR3. Fields, in order: D gene, clone size, J gene, V gene, CDR3 protein, CDR3 DNA. The D gene is left open where the match is weak. A row's size may be missing; if present it is once, few, many or a size class.

D: .
size: .
J: TRBJ2-7
V: TRBV30
CDR3: CAWKRGIYEQYF
DNA: TGTGCCTGGAAAAGGGGAATTTACGAGCAGTACTTC

D: .
size: .
J: TRBJ1-1
V: TRBV7-2
CDR3: CASSPQGNTEAFF
DNA: TGTGCCAGCAGCCCACAGGGTAACACTGAAGCTTTCTTT

D: TRBD2
size: .
J: TRBJ2-5
V: TRBV2
CDR3: CASTPGTSGQETQYF
DNA: TGTGCCAGCACCCCCGGGACTAGCGGCCAAGAGACCCAGTACTTC

D: TRBD2
size: .
J: TRBJ2-3
V: TRBV2
CDR3: CASSEALPLAGADTQYF
DNA: TGTGCCAGCAGTGAAGCGCTTCCCCTAGCGGGAGCAGATACGCAGTATTTT

D: .
size: .
J: TRBJ2-1
V: TRBV19
CDR3: CASSIAEAHYNEQFF
DNA: TGTGCCAGTAGTATAGCGGAGGCCCACTACAATGAGCAGTTCTTC

D: TRBD1
size: .
J: TRBJ2-2
V: TRBV11-3
CDR3: CASSLGQGETGELFF
DNA: TGTGCCAGCAGCCTAGGACAGGGTGAGACCGGGGAGCTGTTTTTT

D: TRBD2
size: .
J: TRBJ2-3
V: TRBV6-2/TRBV6-3
CDR3: CASSYSGLAGRTDTQYF
DNA: TGTGCCAGCAGTTACTCGGGACTAGCGGGACGCACAGATACGCAGTATTTT

D: TRBD1
size: .
J: TRBJ1-6
V: TRBV27
CDR3: CASSPDRGPNSPLHF
DNA: TGTGCCAGCAGTCCCGACAGGGGTCCTAATTCACCCCTCCACTTT

D: .
size: .
J: TRBJ1-5
V: TRBV7-2
CDR3: CASSLGGDGRQPQHF
DNA: TGTGCCAGCAGCTTAGGGGGGGACGGTCGGCAGCCCCAGCATTTT

D: TRBD1
size: .
J: TRBJ1-1
V: TRBV24-1
CDR3: CATSDRTGQGGFDEAFF
DNA: TGTGCCACCAGTGACCGCACCGGACAGGGCGGTTTTGATGAAGCTTTCTTT

D: TRBD1
size: .
J: TRBJ2-3
V: TRBV5-6
CDR3: CASSPTAAGGADTQYF
DNA: TGTGCCAGCAGCCCAACGGCGGCAGGGGGAGCAGATACGCAGTATTTT

D: .
size: .
J: TRBJ1-4
V: TRBV28
CDR3: CASSAGTLEKLFF
DNA: TGTGCCAGCAGTGCCGGGACACTTGAAAAACTGTTTTTT

D: TRBD2
size: .
J: TRBJ2-1
V: TRBV9
CDR3: CASSVGPGLAGVGTYNEQFF
DNA: TGTGCCAGCAGCGTAGGCCCGGGACTAGCGGGGGTCGGAACCTACAATGAGCAGTTCTTC

D: TRBD2
size: .
J: TRBJ2-7
V: TRBV3-1/TRBV3-2
CDR3: CASRDASGVSSYEQYF
DNA: TGTGCCAGCAGAGATGCTAGCGGGGTAAGCTCCTACGAGCAGTACTTC

D: TRBD1
size: .
J: TRBJ2-7
V: TRBV5-6
CDR3: CASSREGQGIGEQYF
DNA: TGTGCCAGCAGCCGGGAAGGACAGGGAATCGGCGAGCAGTACTTC

D: .
size: .
J: TRBJ2-3
V: TRBV3-1/TRBV3-2
CDR3: CASSQDNWLSADTQYF
DNA: TGTGCCAGCAGCCAAGACAATTGGCTAAGCGCAGATACGCAGTATTTT

D: .
size: .
J: TRBJ2-2
V: TRBV6-4
CDR3: CASRRQMNTGELFF
DNA: TGTGCCAGCAGAAGACAGATGAACACCGGGGAGCTGTTTTTT

D: TRBD1
size: .
J: TRBJ1-5
V: TRBV30
CDR3: CAWTPPGQGVQPQHF
DNA: TGTGCCTGGACCCCCCCCGGACAGGGTGTTCAGCCCCAGCATTTT

D: .
size: .
J: TRBJ1-2
V: TRBV27
CDR3: CASSYRGLEGGYTF
DNA: TGTGCCAGCAGTTATAGAGGGCTTGAAGGTGGCTACACCTTC

D: .
size: .
J: TRBJ1-2
V: TRBV29-1
CDR3: CSVDSVYGYTF
DNA: TGCAGCGTTGACAGCGTTTATGGCTACACCTTC

D: .
size: few
J: TRBJ1-2
V: TRBV7-9
CDR3: CASSTTSGGSLFYGYTF
DNA: TGTGCCAGCAGCACTACGAGCGGGGGAAGCCTTTTCTATGGCTACACCTTC

D: TRBD1
size: .
J: TRBJ1-3
V: TRBV9
CDR3: CASSVVEGAGNTIYF
DNA: TGTGCCAGCAGCGTAGTCGAGGGGGCAGGAAACACCATATATTTT

D: .
size: .
J: TRBJ1-2
V: TRBV4-2
CDR3: CASSEIAGNGGYTF
DNA: TGTGCCAGCAGCGAAATCGCAGGGAATGGTGGCTACACCTTC

D: .
size: .
J: TRBJ1-2
V: TRBV7-2
CDR3: CASSSAGRPGGYTF
DNA: TGTGCCAGCAGCTCCGCCGGGAGGCCTGGGGGCTACACCTTC

D: .
size: .
J: TRBJ1-1
V: TRBV28
CDR3: CASSPLRREAFF
DNA: TGTGCCAGCAGTCCCCTCAGGCGTGAAGCTTTCTTT

D: TRBD1
size: .
J: TRBJ1-6
V: TRBV5-1
CDR3: CASSSSGTDKSLHF
DNA: TGCGCCAGCAGCTCATCCGGGACAGATAAGTCCCTCCACTTT

D: .
size: .
J: TRBJ1-4
V: TRBV12-3/TRBV12-4
CDR3: CAREADEKLFF
DNA: TGTGCCAGGGAAGCGGACGAAAAACTGTTTTTT

D: .
size: .
J: TRBJ1-2
V: TRBV6-5
CDR3: CAITAGRAYGYTF
DNA: TGTGCCATAACCGCGGGGAGGGCCTATGGCTACACCTTC

D: TRBD1
size: few
J: TRBJ1-4
V: TRBV15
CDR3: CATSREQGFANEKLFF
DNA: TGTGCCACCAGCAGGGAACAGGGGTTTGCTAATGAAAAACTGTTTTTT

D: TRBD1
size: once
J: TRBJ2-4
V: TRBV5-6
CDR3: CASSHDRGPGGVAKNIQYF
DNA: TGTGCCAGCAGCCATGACAGGGGGCCGGGAGGTGTGGCCAAAAACATTCAGTACTTC

D: .
size: .
J: TRBJ1-2
V: TRBV7-9
CDR3: CASSLASNGYTF
DNA: TGTGCCAGCAGCTTGGCCAGTAATGGCTACACCTTC

D: TRBD1
size: .
J: TRBJ1-4
V: TRBV18
CDR3: CASSPGTGNEKLFF
DNA: TGTGCCAGCTCCCCCGGGACAGGGAATGAAAAACTGTTTTTT

D: .
size: .
J: TRBJ1-1
V: TRBV2
CDR3: CASSALEGRTEAFF
DNA: TGTGCCAGCAGTGCTTTGGAGGGGCGCACTGAAGCTTTCTTT

D: TRBD2
size: .
J: TRBJ2-2
V: TRBV5-1
CDR3: CASSPQAGLAGGPETGELFF
DNA: TGCGCCAGCAGCCCTCAAGCGGGACTAGCGGGAGGGCCAGAAACCGGGGAGCTGTTTTTT

D: .
size: .
J: TRBJ2-2
V: TRBV5-5
CDR3: CASRRDSASRTGELFF
DNA: TGTGCCAGCAGGCGGGACAGCGCATCGCGCACCGGGGAGCTGTTTTTT

D: .
size: .
J: TRBJ2-5
V: TRBV5-1
CDR3: CASRTWGGKEETQYF
DNA: TGCGCCAGCAGAACCTGGGGGGGCAAGGAGGAGACCCAGTACTTC